The T cell receptor (beta chain) described here comes from a study of OX40 agonist ivuxolimab in advanced cancers. Study at large: Patients in dose escalation had liver, melanoma, kidney or head and neck cancers. Overall study results and limits: Some patients without response likewise showed low normalized clonal expansion. What antigens the expanded peripheral T cells recognized was never established.

The CDR3 consists of 14 residues. Trimming left V 5 bases short and J 2 bases short, with 12 bases between. Germline CDR1 is SGHAT and CDR2 is FQNNGV. Details on this clone: Its specificity is not known. This CDR3 is also generated by other DNA sequences in the sample.

Measured with immunoSEQ multiplex PCR; TCRdb has only the in-frame clones, and not every one. The sample has 65,000 to 70,000 clones; roughly 87% are singletons. The receptor was derived from an adult with an advanced solid tumor such as melanoma, head and neck, liver or kidney cancer. The chain uses TRBV11-2 and TRBJ1-2; no clear D. Sequencing used CD4+ or CD8+ T cells sorted from blood, obtained in a trial of the OX40 agonist ivuxolimab. The CDR3 here is CASSPPTPNYGYTF. In DNA form, the CDR3 reads TGTGCCAGCAGCCCTCCCACACCCAACTATGGCTACACCTTC. The entire variable domain, with the rest obtained from reference TRBV11-2 and TRBJ1-2, is as follows: EAGVAQSPRYKIIEKRQSVAFWCNPISGHATLYWYQQILGQGPKLLIQFQNNGVVDDSQLPKDRFSAERLKGVDSTLKIQPAKLEDSAVYLCASSPPTPNYGYTFGSGTRLTVV.